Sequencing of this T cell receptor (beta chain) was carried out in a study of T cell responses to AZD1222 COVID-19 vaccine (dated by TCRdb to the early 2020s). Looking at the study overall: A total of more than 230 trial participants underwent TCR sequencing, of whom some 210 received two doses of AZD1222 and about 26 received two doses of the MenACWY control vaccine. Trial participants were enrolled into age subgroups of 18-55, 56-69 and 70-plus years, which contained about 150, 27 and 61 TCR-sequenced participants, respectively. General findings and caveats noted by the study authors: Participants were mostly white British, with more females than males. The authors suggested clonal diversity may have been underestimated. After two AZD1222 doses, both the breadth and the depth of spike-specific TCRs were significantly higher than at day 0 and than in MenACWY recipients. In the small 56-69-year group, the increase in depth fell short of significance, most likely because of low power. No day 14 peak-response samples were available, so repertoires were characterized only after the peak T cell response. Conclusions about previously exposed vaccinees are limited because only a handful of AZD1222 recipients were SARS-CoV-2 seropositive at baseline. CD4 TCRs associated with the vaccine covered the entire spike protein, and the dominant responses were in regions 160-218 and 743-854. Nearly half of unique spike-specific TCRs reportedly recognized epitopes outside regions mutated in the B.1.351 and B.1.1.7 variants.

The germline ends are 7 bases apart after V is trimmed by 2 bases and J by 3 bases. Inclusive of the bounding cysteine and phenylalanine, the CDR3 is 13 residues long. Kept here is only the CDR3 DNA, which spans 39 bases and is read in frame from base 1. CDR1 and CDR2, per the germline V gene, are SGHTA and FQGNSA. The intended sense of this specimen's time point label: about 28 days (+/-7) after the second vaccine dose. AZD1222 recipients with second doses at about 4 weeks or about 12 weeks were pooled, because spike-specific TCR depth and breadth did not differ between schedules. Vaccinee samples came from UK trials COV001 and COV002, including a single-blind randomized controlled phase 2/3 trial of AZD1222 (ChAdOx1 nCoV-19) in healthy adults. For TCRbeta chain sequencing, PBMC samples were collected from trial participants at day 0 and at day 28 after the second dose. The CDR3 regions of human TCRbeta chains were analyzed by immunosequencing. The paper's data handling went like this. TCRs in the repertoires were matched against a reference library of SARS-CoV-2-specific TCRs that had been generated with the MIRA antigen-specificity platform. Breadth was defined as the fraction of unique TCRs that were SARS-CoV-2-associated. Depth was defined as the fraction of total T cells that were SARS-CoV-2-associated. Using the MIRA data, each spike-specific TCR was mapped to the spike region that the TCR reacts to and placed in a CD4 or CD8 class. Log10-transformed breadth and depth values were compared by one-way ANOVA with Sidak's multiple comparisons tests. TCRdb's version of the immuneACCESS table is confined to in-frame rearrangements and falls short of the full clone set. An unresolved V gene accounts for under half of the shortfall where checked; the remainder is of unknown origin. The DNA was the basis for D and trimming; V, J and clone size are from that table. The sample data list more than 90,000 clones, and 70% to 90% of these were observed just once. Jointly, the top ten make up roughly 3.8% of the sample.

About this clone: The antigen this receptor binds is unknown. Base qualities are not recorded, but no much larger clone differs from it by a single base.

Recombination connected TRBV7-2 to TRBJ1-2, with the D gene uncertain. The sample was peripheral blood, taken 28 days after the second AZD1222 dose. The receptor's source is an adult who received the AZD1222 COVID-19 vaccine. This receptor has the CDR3 CASSLSVHYGYTF. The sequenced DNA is TGTGCCAGCAGCTTATCGGTGCACTATGGCTACACCTTC.